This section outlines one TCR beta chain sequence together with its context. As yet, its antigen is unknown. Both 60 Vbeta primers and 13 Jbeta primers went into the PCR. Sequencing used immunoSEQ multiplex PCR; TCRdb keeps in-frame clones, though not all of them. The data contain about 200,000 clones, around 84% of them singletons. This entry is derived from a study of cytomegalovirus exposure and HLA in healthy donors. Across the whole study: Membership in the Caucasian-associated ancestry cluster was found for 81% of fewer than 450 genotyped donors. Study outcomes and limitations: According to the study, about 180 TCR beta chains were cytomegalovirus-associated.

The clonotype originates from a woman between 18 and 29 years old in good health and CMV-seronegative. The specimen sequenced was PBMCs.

The CDR3 is CASSERVVYGYTF. The CDR3 DNA sequence: TGTGCCAGCAGTGAAAGAGTCGTCTATGGCTACACCTTC. The chain uses TRBV6-1 and TRBJ1-2; D ambiguous. V lost 2 bases, J lost 4 bases, and 8 bases lay in between. CDR3 length equals 13 residues. CDR1 is MNHNS and CDR2 is SASEGT in the germline V gene.